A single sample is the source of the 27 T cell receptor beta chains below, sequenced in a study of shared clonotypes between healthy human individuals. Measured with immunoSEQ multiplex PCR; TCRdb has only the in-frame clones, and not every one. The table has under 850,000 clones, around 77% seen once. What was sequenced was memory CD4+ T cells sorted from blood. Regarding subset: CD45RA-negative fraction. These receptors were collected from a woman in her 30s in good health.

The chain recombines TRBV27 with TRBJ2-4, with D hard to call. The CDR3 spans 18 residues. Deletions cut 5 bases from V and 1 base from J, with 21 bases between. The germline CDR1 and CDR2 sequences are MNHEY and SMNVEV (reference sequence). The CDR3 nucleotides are TGTGCCAGCAGTCCGTGGATAGCCACCGGCGTGGCCAAAAACATTCAGTACTTC. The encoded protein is CASSPWIATGVAKNIQYF.

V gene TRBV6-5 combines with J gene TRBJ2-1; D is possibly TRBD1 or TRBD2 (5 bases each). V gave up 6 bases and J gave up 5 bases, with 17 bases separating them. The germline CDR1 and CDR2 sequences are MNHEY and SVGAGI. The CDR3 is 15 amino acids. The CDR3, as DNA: TGTGCCAGCAGGGTACTGGGACGGAGTAACAATGAGCAGTTCTTC. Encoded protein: CASRVLGRSNNEQFF.

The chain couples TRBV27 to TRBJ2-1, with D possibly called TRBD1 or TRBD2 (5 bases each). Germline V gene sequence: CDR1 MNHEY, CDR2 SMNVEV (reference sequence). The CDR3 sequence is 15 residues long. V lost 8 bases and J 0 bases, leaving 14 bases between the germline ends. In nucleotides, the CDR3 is TGTGCCAGCTCGGGCAGGGAGAGCTCCTACAATGAGCAGTTCTTC. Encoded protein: CASSGRESSYNEQFF.

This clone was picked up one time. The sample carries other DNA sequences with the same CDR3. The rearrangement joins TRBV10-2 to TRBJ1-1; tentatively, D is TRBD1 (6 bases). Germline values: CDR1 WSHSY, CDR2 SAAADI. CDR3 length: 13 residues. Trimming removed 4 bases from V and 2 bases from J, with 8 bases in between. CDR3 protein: CASSVGGNTEAFF. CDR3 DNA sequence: TGCGCCAGCAGTGTGGGGGGCAACACTGAAGCTTTCTTT.

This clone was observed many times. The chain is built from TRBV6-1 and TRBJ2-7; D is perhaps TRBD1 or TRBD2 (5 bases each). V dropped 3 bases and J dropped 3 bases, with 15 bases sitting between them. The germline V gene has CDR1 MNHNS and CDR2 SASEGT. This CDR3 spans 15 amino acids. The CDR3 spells CASSEGPEVRYEQYF. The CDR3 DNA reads TGTGCCAGCAGTGAGGGACCGGAGGTACGCTACGAGCAGTACTTC.

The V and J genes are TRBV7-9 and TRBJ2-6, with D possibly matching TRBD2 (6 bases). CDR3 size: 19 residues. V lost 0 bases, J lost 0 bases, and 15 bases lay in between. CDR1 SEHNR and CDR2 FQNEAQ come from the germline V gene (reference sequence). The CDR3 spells CASSLALSGPNSGANVLTF. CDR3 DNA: TGTGCCAGCAGCTTAGCCCTAAGCGGGCCAAACTCTGGGGCCAACGTCCTGACTTTC. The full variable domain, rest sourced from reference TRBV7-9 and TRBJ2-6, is DTGVSQNPRHKITKRGQNVTFRCDPISEHNRLYWYRQTLGQGPEFLTYFQNEAQLEKSRLLSDRFSAERPKGSFSTLEIQRTEQGDSAMYLCASSLALSGPNSGANVLTFGAGSRLTVL.

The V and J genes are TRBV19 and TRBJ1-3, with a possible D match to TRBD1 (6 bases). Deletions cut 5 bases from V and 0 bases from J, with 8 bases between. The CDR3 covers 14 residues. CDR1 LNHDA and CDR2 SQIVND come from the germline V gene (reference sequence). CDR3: CASSQGSSGNTIYF. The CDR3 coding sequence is TGTGCCAGTAGTCAGGGGAGCTCTGGAAACACCATATATTTT.

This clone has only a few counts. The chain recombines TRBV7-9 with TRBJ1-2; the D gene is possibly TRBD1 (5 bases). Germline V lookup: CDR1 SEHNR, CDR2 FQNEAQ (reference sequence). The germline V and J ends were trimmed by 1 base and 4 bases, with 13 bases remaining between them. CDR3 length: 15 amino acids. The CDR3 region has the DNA TGTGCCAGCAGCTTAGAAGCAGGGAGATCCTATGGCTACACCTTC. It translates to CASSLEAGRSYGYTF.

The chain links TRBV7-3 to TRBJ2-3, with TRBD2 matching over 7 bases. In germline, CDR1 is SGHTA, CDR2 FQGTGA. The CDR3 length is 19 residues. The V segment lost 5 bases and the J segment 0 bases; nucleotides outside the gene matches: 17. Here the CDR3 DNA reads TGTGCCAGCAGCCTGCAACCCCCAAGACTAGCAGTTAGCACAGATACGCAGTATTTT. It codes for CASSLQPPRLAVSTDTQYF.

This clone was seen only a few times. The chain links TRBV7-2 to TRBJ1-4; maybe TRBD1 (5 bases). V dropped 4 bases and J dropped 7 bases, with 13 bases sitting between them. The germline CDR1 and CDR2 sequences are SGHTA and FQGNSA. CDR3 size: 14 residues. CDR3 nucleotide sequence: TGTGCCAGCAGCTCCCCAGCGGGACTTGAAAAACTGTTTTTT. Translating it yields CASSSPAGLEKLFF.

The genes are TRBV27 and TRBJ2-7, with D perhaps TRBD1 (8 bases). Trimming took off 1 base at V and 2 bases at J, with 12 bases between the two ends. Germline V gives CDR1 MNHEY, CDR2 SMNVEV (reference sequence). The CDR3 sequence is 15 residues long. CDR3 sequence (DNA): TGTGCCAGCAGTTTATACAGGGGGGGTCCCTACGAGCAGTACTTC. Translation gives CASSLYRGGPYEQYF.

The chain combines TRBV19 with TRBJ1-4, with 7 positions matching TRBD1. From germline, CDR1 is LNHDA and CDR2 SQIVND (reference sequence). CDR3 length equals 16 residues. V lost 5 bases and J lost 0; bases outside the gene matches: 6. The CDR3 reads CASSVGQEPTNEKLFF. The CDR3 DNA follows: TGTGCCAGTAGTGTCGGACAGGAACCAACTAATGAAAAACTGTTTTTT.

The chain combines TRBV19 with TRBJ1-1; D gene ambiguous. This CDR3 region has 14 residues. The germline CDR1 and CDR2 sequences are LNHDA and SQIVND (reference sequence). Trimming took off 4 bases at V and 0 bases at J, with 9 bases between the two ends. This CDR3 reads CASSTRQMNTEAFF. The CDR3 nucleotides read TGTGCCAGTAGTACGAGGCAGATGAACACTGAAGCTTTCTTT.

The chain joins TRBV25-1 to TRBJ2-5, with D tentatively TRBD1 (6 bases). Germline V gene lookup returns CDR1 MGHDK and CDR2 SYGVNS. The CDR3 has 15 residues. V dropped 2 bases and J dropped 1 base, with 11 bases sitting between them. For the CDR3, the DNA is TGTGCCAGCAGTGAAAACTACAGGGTCCAAGAGACCCAGTACTTC. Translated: CASSENYRVQETQYF.

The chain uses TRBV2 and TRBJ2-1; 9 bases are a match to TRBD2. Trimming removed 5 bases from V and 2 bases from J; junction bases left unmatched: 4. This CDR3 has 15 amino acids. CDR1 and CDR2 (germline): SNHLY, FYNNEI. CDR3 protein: CASSLAGVTYNEQFF. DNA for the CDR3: TGTGCCAGCAGTTTAGCGGGAGTTACCTACAATGAGCAGTTCTTC.

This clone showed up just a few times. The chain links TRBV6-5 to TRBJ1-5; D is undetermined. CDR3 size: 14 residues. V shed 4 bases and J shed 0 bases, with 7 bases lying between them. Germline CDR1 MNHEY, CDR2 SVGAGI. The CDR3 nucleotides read TGTGCCAGCAGTTCGGGTTTTAGCAATCAGCCCCAGCATTTT. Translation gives CASSSGFSNQPQHF.

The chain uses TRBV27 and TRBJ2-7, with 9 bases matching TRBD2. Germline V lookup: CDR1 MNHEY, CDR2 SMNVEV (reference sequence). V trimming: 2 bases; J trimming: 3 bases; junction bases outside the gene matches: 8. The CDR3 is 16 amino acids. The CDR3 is CASSLGSLAGIYEQYF. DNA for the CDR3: TGTGCCAGCAGTTTAGGCTCCCTAGCGGGAATCTACGAGCAGTACTTC.

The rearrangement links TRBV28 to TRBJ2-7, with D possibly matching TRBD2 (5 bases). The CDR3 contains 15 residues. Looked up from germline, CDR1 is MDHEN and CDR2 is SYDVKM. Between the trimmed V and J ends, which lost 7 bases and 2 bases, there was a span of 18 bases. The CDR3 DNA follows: TGTGCCAGCATCAGGAGGCGGGTCGCGCCCTACGAGCAGTACTTC. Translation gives CASIRRRVAPYEQYF.

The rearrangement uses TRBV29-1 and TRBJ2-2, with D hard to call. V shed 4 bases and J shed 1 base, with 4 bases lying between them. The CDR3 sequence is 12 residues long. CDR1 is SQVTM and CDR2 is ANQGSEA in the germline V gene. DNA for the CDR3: TGCAGCGTTGGTATGAACACCGGGGAGCTGTTTTTT. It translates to CSVGMNTGELFF.

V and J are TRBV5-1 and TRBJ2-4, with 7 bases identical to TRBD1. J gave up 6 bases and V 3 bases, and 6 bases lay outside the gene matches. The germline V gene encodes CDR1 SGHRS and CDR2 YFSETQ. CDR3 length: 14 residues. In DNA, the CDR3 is TGCGCCAGCAGCTCCGGGACAGAACTAAACATTCAGTACTTC. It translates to CASSSGTELNIQYF. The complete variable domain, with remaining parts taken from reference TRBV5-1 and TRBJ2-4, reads KAGVTQTPRYLIKTRGQQVTLSCSPISGHRSVSWYQQTPGQGLQFLFEYFSETQRNKGNFPGRFSGRQFSNSRSEMNVSTLELGDSALYLCASSSGTELNIQYFGAGTRLSVL.

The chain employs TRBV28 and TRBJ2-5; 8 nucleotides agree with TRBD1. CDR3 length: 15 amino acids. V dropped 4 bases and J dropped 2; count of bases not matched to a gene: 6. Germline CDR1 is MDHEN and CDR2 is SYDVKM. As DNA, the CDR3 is TGTGCCAGCAGTTCCCCGACAGGGGCACAAGAGACCCAGTACTTC. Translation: CASSSPTGAQETQYF.

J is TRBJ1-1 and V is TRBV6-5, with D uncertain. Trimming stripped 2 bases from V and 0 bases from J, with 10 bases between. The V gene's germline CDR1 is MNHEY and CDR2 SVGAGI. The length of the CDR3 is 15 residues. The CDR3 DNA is TGTGCCAGCAGTTACCAGACAACTATGAACACTGAAGCTTTCTTT. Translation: CASSYQTTMNTEAFF.

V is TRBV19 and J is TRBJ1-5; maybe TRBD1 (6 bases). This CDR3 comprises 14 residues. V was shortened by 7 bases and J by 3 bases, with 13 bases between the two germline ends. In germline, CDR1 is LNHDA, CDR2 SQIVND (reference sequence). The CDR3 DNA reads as TGTGCCAGTAAAGTCAGACAGGACAATCAGCCCCAGCATTTT. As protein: CASKVRQDNQPQHF.

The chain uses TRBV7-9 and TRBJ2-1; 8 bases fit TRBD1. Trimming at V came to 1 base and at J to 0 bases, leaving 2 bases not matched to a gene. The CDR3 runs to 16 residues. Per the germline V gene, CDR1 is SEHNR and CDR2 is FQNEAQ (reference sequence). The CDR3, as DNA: TGTGCCAGCAGCTTAGGGACAGGGATCTCCTACAATGAGCAGTTCTTC. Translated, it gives CASSLGTGISYNEQFF. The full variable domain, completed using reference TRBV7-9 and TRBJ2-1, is DTGVSQNPRHKITKRGQNVTFRCDPISEHNRLYWYRQTLGQGPEFLTYFQNEAQLEKSRLLSDRFSAERPKGSFSTLEIQRTEQGDSAMYLCASSLGTGISYNEQFFGPGTRLTVL.

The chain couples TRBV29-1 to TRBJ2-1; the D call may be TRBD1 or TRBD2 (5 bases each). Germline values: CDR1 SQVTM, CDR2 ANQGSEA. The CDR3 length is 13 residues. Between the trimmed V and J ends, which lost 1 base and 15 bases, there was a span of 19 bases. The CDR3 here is CSVEVGGRDQRFF. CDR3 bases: TGCAGCGTTGAAGTGGGCGGAAGGGACCAGAGGTTCTTC.

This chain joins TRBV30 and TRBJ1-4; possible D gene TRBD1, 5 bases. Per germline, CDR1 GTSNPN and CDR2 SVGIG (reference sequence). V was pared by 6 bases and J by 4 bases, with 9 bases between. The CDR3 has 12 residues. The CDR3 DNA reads TGTGCCTGTCAGGGACGTAATGAAAAACTGTTTTTT. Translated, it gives CACQGRNEKLFF.

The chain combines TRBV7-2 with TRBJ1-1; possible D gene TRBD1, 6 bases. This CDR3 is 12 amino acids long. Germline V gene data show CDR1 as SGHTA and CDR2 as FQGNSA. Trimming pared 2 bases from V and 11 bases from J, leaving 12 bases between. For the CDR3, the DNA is TGTGCCAGCAGCTTATTACGGGGGGGCGCTTTCTTT. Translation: CASSLLRGGAFF.